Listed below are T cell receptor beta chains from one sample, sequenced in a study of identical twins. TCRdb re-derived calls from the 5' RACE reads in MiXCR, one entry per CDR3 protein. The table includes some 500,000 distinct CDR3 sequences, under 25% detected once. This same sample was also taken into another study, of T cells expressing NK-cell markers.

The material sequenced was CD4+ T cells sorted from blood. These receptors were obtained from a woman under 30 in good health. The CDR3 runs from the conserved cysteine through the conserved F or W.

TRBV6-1 CASSPGLRSWFF
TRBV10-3 CAISALGGNTEAFF
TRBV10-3 CAISFGGRPETQYF
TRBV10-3 CAISESGTGTYEQYF
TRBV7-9 CASSLDPGQGSYEQYF
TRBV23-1 CASSQPGLLKYYSSYEQYF
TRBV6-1 CASRPWTVNTEAFF
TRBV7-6 CASSLDLGNYEQFF
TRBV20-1 CSASLAGGTEETQYF
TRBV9 CASSSYRVTDTQYF
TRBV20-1 CSARVVEGADTQYF
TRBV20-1 CSAEPRDSNQPQHF
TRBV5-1 CASSKMGLNNEQFF
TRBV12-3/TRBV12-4 CASSFDPGFGNTEAFF
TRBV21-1 CASTTMEDDEQFF
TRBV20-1 CSARPVPGQSPGSYNEQFF
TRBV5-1 CASKENPSYNEQFF
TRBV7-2 CASSLRQNSGNTIYF
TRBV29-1 CSVGPGWGMNTEAFF
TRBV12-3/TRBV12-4 CASSPIPIYGYTF
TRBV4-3 CASSQSVAVSTDTQYF
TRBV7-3 CASSILGTPRNEQFF
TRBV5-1 CASSLGTGDSYNEQFF
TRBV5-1 CASSGTGGTEAFF
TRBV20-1 CSARSLFRTGRTDTQYF
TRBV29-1 CSVDSPGQGYEQYF
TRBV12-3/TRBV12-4 CASRWDMAGELFF
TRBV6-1 CASSAGQYPYEQYF
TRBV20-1 CSARGLVGSGANVLTF
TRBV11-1 CASSLAAESGYTF
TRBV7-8 CASSPRTVGYGYTF
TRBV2 CASRDGQGEETQYF
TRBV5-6 CASSTGTLNEQFF
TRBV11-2 CASSYTIPLAGSGEQFF